This note documents a single T cell receptor (beta chain) sequence. Its antigen is undetermined. This sample includes further DNA sequences coding for the same CDR3. The data belong to a study of T cell responses to AZD1222 COVID-19 vaccine. Study results and limitations: Donors in the cohort were predominantly white British and more often female, and clonal diversity was possibly underestimated. Dominant CD4 TCR responses targeted spike regions 160-218 and 743-854. Nearly half of spike-specific TCRs reportedly target variant regions that are unmutated in the B.1.351 and B.1.1.7 variants.

Generated by immunoSEQ multiplex PCR, the TCRdb table keeps only in-frame clones and is missing some. This table holds about 190,000 clones, more than 75% found once. Germline lookup yields CDR1 MNHEY and CDR2 SVGAGI. The CDR3 contains 15 residues. V lost 6 bases to trimming and J lost 2 bases, with 11 bases between them. The rearrangement joins TRBV6-5 to TRBJ1-6; tentative D call: TRBD1 (6 bases). The clonotype was recovered from an adult in good health. The sample consisted of peripheral blood, taken on day 0 of MenACWY control vaccination. This CDR3 reads CASSLQGPYNSPLHF. As DNA, the CDR3 is TGTGCCAGCAGCCTACAGGGTCCCTATAATTCACCCCTCCACTTT.